The sequence of this TCR beta chain was determined in a study of blood T cells in healthy people across ages. For this clonotype: The antigen remains unidentified.

Samples had at least 7 million PBMCs isolated from them. Combining a sample-barcoded 5' primer with a J-beta primer mix, a second PCR ran for roughly 6 to 12 cycles. TCRdb independently ran MiXCR on the 5' RACE reads; one entry per CDR3 protein. The repertoire holds some 1.6 million distinct CDR3 sequences, with about 31% as singletons. CDR3 length equals 15 residues. Trimming pared 3 bases from V and 2 bases from J, leaving 14 bases between. From germline, CDR1 is MGHRA and CDR2 YSYEKL. General study points: When one million T cells were used, diversity estimates were thought to be underestimates. Both higher diversity and more naive CD4+ cells marked long-lived donors when set against aged donors. Age showed a roughly linear inverse relationship with TCR beta diversity per million T cells.

Input material: blood. This TCR derives from a woman in her thirties in good health. The J gene is TRBJ2-7, the V gene TRBV4-1; D is unresolved. The CDR3 loop is CASSQDQDPPYEQYF. CDR3 DNA: TGCGCCAGCAGCCAGGACCAGGATCCACCCTACGAGCAGTACTTC.